These 17 T cell receptor beta chains were sequenced from one sample in a study of monozygotic twins with inflammatory bowel disease. With the 5' RACE reads reprocessed, TCRdb shows one record per CDR3 protein and no DNA. The sample table sets out 300,000 to 350,000 distinct CDR3 sequences. The sequenced sample consisted of blood. The origin of the receptors is a human donor with ulcerative colitis or Crohn's disease, or a healthy co-twin of an affected twin (not recorded which).

The chain carries TRBV5-4 and TRBJ2-1; TCRdb indicates TRBD1, and absent DNA this call remains unverified. This CDR3 comprises 13 residues. Germline V gene lookup returns CDR1 SGHNT and CDR2 YYREEE (reference sequence). CDR3 protein: CASSQDINNEQFF.

This chain links TRBV7-9 with TRBJ2-1; TCRdb names TRBD2, which stays unverified in the absence of DNA. This CDR3 comprises 17 residues. Germline V lookup: CDR1 SEHNR, CDR2 FQNEAQ (reference sequence). CDR3 sequence reads: CASSSSGGLGEYNEQFF.

The chain uses TRBV7-2 and TRBJ1-6; there is no DNA to check the TCRdb D call of TRBD1. Germline CDR1 and CDR2: SGHTA and FQGNSA. The length of the CDR3 is 14 residues. CDR3 sequence: CASSLEQGYSPLHF. The full variable domain, with the rest looked up from reference TRBV7-2 and TRBJ1-6, is GAGVSQSPSNKVTEKGKDVELRCDPISGHTALYWYRQSLGQGLEFLIYFQGNSAPDKSGLPSDRFSAERTGGSVSTLTIQRTQQEDSAVYLCASSLEQGYSPLHFGNGTRLTVT.

The gene calls are TRBV7-9 and TRBJ2-1; the TCRdb D gene call, TRBD2, has no DNA to confirm it. CDR1 SEHNR and CDR2 FQNEAQ come from the germline V gene (reference sequence). This CDR3 has 16 residues. The CDR3 spells CASSPLGLAAYNEQFF.

The chain employs TRBV20-1 and TRBJ2-3. This CDR3 spans 13 amino acids. CDR1 DFQATT and CDR2 SNEGSKA come from the germline V gene (reference sequence). The CDR3 region is CSAKLISTDTQYF.

The rearrangement uses TRBV29-1 and TRBJ2-2. Germline loops: CDR1 SQVTM, CDR2 ANQGSEA. The CDR3 loop spans 13 amino acids. The CDR3 loop reads CSVGKLNTGELFF.

The CDR3 loop reads CASISDITDTQYF. The chain links TRBV2 to TRBJ2-3. The germline V gene encodes CDR1 SNHLY and CDR2 FYNNEI. The CDR3 has 13 amino acids.

The chain uses TRBV9 and TRBJ2-1; as DNA is missing, the TRBD1 call by TCRdb cannot be tested. This CDR3 comprises 12 residues. Germline CDR1 reads SGDLS; CDR2 reads YYNGEE. The CDR3 spells CASSVSRDPQFF.

This chain links TRBV4-3 with TRBJ1-4; TCRdb designates TRBD1, a call that cannot be tested without DNA. Looked up from germline, CDR1 is LGHNA and CDR2 is YSLEER. This CDR3 is 15 amino acids long. The CDR3 loop is CASSQEGPGDEKLFF.

The rearrangement uses TRBV20-1 and TRBJ1-5; TCRdb lists TRBD1, though no DNA is available to test this call. CDR3 length equals 16 residues. Germline V gives CDR1 DFQATT, CDR2 SNEGSKA (reference sequence). The CDR3: CSALRTGGPVSQPQHF.

The rearrangement links TRBV4-3 to TRBJ2-1; the D gene TCRdb calls, TRBD1, cannot be checked with no DNA. Germline-derived CDR1 and CDR2 are LGHNA and YSLEER. The CDR3 has 17 amino acids. The CDR3 sequence is CASSQAGGFRAYNEQFF.

The chain is built from TRBV30 and TRBJ2-5. Germline V gene data show CDR1 as GTSNPN and CDR2 as SVGIG (reference sequence). This CDR3 has 13 amino acids. CDR3 sequence reads: CAWRVDGEQTQYF.

The V and J genes are TRBV2 and TRBJ2-2; TCRdb calls TRBD1, which cannot be checked without DNA. The CDR3 sequence is 18 residues long. Germline loops: CDR1 SNHLY, CDR2 FYNNEI. The chain's CDR3 is CASGVFFGTGKDTGELFF.

The chain combines TRBV4-3 with TRBJ2-3; absent DNA, TCRdb's TRBD1 call cannot be checked. The germline gives CDR1 LGHNA, CDR2 YSLEER. This CDR3 comprises 17 residues. CDR3: CASSHAPTAMRGDTQYF.

The J gene is TRBJ2-5, the V gene TRBV10-1; TCRdb outputs TRBD1, but without DNA this stays unchecked. The germline V gene has CDR1 WNHNN and CDR2 SYGVQD (reference sequence). The CDR3 has 13 amino acids. The CDR3 here is CASAQGMGETQYF.

V and J are TRBV5-6 and TRBJ2-5; TCRdb reports TRBD2, a call that lacks DNA to check it against. This CDR3 spans 15 amino acids. The germline V gene encodes CDR1 SGHDT and CDR2 YYEEEE. This chain's CDR3 is CASSFASGPQETQYF.

The rearrangement links TRBV5-1 to TRBJ2-5; the D call of TRBD1 rests on TCRdb alone, since no DNA is present to check it. Germline V gene data show CDR1 as SGHRS and CDR2 as YFSETQ. There are 13 residues in the CDR3. CDR3 amino acids: CATCFTGEETQYF.